This T cell receptor beta chain derives from a study of radiation and T cells in renal cell carcinoma. As to time point: blood 4 weeks post-SBRT, at nephrectomy. Sample treatment: 15 Gy SBRT to primary tumor, nephrectomy 4 weeks later. Germline CDR1 reads SGHTA; CDR2 reads FQGNSA. This CDR3 region has 12 residues. Trimming cost V 2 bases and J 3 bases, with 3 bases left between them. Sequencing used immunoSEQ multiplex PCR; TCRdb keeps in-frame clones, though not all of them. This table holds about 140,000 clones, roughly 90% found once. The TCR originated in a woman aged 45-59 years with renal cell carcinoma. Source: blood, taken from a patient whose treatment included radiotherapy and nephrectomy. The chain uses TRBV7-2 and TRBJ2-3; the D is unclear. In DNA form, the CDR3 reads TGTGCCAGCAGCTTAATGACAGATACGCAGTATTTT. Translating it yields CASSLMTDTQYF.